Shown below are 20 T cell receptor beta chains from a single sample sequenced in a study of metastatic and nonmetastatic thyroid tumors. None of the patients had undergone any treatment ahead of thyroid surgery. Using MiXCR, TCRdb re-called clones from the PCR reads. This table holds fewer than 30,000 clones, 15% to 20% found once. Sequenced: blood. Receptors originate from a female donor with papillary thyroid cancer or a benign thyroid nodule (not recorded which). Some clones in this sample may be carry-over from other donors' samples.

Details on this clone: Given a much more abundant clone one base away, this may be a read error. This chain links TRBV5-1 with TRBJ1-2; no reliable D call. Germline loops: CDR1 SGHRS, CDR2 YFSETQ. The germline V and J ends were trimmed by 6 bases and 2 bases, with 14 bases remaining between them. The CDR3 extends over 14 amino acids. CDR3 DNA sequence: TGCGCCAGCAACCCGGCCGAGAGAAACTATGGCTACACCTTC. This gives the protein CASNPAERNYGYTF.

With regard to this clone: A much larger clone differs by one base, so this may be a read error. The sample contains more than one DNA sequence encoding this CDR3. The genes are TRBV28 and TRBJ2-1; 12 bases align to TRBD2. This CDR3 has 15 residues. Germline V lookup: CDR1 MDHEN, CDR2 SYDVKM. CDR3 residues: CASRPGLAGYNEQFF. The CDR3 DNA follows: TGTGCCAGCAGGCCGGGACTAGCGGGTTACAATGAGCAGTTCTTT.

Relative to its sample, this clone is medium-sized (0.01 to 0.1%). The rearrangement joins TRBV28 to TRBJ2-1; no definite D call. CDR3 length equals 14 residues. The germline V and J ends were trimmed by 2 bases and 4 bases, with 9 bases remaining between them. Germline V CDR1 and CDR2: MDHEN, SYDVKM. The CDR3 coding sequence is TGTGCCAGCAGTTTAAACGGCCAATACAATGAGCAGTTCTTC. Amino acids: CASSLNGQYNEQFF.

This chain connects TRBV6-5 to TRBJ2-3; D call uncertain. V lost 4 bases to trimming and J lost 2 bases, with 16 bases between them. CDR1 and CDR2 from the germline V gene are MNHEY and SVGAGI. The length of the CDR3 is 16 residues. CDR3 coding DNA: TGTGCCAGCAGTTTTAAAGGCCGGGTTCTCACAGATACGCAGTATTTT. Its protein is CASSFKGRVLTDTQYF.

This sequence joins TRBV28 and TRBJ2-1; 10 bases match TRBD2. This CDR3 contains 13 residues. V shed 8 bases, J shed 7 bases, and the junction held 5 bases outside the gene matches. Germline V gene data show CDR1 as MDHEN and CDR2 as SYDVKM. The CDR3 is CASRERGGNEQFF. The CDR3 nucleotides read TGTGCCAGCCGCGAGCGGGGGGGGAATGAGCAGTTCTTC.

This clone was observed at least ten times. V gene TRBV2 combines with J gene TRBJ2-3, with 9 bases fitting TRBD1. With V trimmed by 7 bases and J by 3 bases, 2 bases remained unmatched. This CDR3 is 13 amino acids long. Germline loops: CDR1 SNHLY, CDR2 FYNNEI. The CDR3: CASTGTGTDTQYF. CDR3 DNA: TGTGCCAGCACTGGGACAGGGACAGATACGCAGTATTTT.

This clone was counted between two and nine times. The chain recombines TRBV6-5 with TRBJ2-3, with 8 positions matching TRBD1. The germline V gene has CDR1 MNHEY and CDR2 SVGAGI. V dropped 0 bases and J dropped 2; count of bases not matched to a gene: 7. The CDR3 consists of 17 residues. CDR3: CASSYSGTGLNTDTQYF. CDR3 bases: TGTGCCAGCAGTTACTCGGGGACAGGCCTCAACACAGATACGCAGTATTTT.

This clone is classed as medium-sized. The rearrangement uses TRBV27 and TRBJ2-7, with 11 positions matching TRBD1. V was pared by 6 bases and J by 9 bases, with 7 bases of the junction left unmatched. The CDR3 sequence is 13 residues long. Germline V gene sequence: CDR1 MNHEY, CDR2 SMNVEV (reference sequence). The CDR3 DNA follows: TGTGCCAGCAGCCGGGGGGGACAGGGGGTGCAGTACTTC. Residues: CASSRGGQGVQYF.

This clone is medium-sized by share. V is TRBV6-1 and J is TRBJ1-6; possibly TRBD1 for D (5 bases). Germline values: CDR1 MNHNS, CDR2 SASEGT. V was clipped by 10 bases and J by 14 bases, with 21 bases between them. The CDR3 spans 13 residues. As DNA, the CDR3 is TGTGCCACGGTCGGTGGGGGGATTGGCACCCTCCACTTT. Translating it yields CATVGGGIGTLHF.

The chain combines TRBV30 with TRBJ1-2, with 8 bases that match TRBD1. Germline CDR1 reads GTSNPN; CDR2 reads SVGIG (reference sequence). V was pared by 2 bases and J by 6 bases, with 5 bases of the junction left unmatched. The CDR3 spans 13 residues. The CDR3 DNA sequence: TGTGCCTGGAGTAACCAGGGGGCGAATGGCTACACCTTC. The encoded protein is CAWSNQGANGYTF. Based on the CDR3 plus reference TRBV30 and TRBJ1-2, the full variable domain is SQTIHQWPATLVQPVGSPLSLECTVEGTSNPNLYWYRQAAGRGLQLLFYSVGIGQISSEVPQNLSASRPQDRQFILSSKKLLLSDSGFYLCAWSNQGANGYTFGSGTRLTVV.

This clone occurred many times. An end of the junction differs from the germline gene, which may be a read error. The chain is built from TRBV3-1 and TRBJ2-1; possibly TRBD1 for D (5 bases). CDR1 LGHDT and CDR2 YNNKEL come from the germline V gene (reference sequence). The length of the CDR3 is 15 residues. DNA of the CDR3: TGTGCCAGCAGTCAAGCCGGACACTCCTACAATGAGCAGTTCTTC. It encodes CASSQAGHSYNEQFF.

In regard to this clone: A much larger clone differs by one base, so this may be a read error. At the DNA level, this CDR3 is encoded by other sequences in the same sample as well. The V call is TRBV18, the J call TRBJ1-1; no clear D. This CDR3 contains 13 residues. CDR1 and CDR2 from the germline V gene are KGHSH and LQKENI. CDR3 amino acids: CASSVERVIEAFF. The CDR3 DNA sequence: TGCGCCAGCTCAGTTGAGAGAGTTATTGAAGCTTTCTTT. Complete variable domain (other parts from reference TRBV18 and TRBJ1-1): NAGVMQNPRHLVRRRGQEARLRCSPMKGHSHVYWYRQLPEEGLKFMVYLQKENIIDESGMPKERFSAEFPKEGPSILRIQQVVRGDSAAYFCASSVERVIEAFFGQGTRLTVV.

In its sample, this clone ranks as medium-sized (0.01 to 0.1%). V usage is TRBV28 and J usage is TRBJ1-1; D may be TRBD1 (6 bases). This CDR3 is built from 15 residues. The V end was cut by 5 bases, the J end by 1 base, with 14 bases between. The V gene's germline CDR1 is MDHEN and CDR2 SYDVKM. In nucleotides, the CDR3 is TGTGCCAGCAGTCCCCCCGGGACACAGAACACTGAAGCTTTCTTT. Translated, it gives CASSPPGTQNTEAFF.

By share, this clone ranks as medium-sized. CDR3 residues: CASSIWDRGNYGYTF. The CDR3, as DNA: TGTGCCAGTAGTATATGGGACCGGGGGAACTATGGCTACACCTTC. The V and J genes are TRBV19 and TRBJ1-2; D possibly corresponds to TRBD1 (5 bases). The V and J ends lost 2 bases and 2 bases respectively, with 12 bases between them. Per the germline V gene, CDR1 is LNHDA and CDR2 is SQIVND (reference sequence). The CDR3 is 15 amino acids.

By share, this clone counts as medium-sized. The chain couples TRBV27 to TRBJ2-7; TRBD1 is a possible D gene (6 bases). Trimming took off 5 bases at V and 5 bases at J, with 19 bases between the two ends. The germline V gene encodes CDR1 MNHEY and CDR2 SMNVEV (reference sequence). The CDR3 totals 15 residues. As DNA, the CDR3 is TGTGCCAGCAGTCCGAGTTGGCAGGGGTTTGACGAGCAGTACTTC. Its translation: CASSPSWQGFDEQYF.

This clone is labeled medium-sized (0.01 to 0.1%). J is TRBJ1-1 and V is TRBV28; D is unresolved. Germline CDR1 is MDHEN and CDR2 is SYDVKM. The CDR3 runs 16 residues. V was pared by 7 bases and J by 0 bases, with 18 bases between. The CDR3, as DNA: TGTGCCAGCATTATGGGCCTCACGGAGGTGAACACTGAAGCTTTCTTT. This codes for CASIMGLTEVNTEAFF.

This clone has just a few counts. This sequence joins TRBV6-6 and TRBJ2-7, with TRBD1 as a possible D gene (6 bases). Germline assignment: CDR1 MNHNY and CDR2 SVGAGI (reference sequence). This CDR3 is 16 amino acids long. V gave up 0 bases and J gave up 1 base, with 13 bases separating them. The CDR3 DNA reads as TGTGCCAGCAGTTACTCGATAGGGACACTGTCCTACGAGCAGTACTTC. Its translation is CASSYSIGTLSYEQYF.

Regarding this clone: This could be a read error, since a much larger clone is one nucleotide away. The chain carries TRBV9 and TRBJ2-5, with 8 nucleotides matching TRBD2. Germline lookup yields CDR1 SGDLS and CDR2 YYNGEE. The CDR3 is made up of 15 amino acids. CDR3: CASSASTGTRQTQDF. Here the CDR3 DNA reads TGTGCCAGCAGCGCGTCTACCGGGACTAGACAGACCCAGGACTTC. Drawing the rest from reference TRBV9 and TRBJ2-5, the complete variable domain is DSGVTQTPKHLITATGQRVTLRCSPRSGDLSVYWYQQSLDQGLQFLIQYYNGEERAKGNILERFSAQQFPDLHSELNLSSLELGDSALYFCASSASTGTRQTQDFGPGTRLLVL.

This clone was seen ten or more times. CDR3 bases: TGTGCCAGCAGCTTAAGACCGGGACAGGGGCCCGGAGTAAACTATGGCTACACCTTC. Its translation: CASSLRPGQGPGVNYGYTF. V gene TRBV5-6 combines with J gene TRBJ1-2; 10 bases fit TRBD1. The CDR3 totals 19 residues. The ends lost 2 bases at V and 2 bases at J; junction bases unmatched: 15. In germline, CDR1 is SGHDT, CDR2 YYEEEE.

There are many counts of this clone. The CDR3 here is CASSLSAARGLDEQYF. As DNA, the CDR3 is TGTGCCAGCAGCTTAAGTGCGGCCAGGGGTCTCGACGAGCAGTACTTC. The chain couples TRBV7-3 to TRBJ2-7; the D gene is possibly TRBD1 (6 bases). Per germline, CDR1 SGHTA and CDR2 FQGTGA. The CDR3 is made up of 16 amino acids. The ends were cut back, 1 base at V and 5 bases at J, with 18 bases in the middle.